This T cell receptor (beta chain) came from a study of cytomegalovirus exposure and HLA in healthy donors. Study at large: Early on, a data release was issued that held tens of millions of unique TCRs from HLA-typed donors. Study-wide results and limits: Per a prior analysis, the majority of TCR beta V segments were productive roughly 90% or roughly 30% of the time. Fewer N-insertions than the roughly 670-donor mean were reportedly shown by an Asian-associated ancestry cluster in a later analysis.

The study ran its PCR with 60 Vbeta and 13 Jbeta primers. Measured with immunoSEQ multiplex PCR; TCRdb has only the in-frame clones, and not every one. The sample has hundreds of thousands of clones; around four fifths are singletons. In the case of this clone: Its specificity is not known.

J was trimmed by 5 bases and V by 0 bases; bases with no gene match: 13. This CDR3 spans 17 amino acids. Looked up from germline, CDR1 is SGDLS and CDR2 is YYNGEE. The chain carries TRBV9 and TRBJ2-5; 7 bases are shared with TRBD1. The sequence was obtained from a woman aged 55-70 years in good health and CMV-seropositive. Sequenced: PBMCs. The CDR3 nucleotides read TGTGCCAGCAGCGTAGGACTCCCAGGGGGTCAGGGGGAGACCCAGTACTTC. Translated: CASSVGLPGGQGETQYF.